A selection of T cell receptor beta chains follows, all from one sample in a study of blood T cell repertoires in COVID-19. The repertoire was sequenced with immunoSEQ multiplex PCR; TCRdb's copy has only in-frame clones and lacks some. The sample carries under 200,000 clones, roughly 72% recorded once. Sequenced: peripheral blood. These receptors were taken from a woman older than 75 with acute or convalescent COVID-19. Each CDR3 is given with its conserved first and last residue. The order of the fields is J gene, D gene, V gene, clone size, CDR3 DNA, CDR3 protein. The D gene is left open where the match is weak. Size values are once, few and many counts, or a class for expanded clones, and some rows have none.

J: TRBJ1-1; D: -; V: TRBV19; size: -; DNA: TGTGCCAGTAGCCTCGGAGGGGTGGAAACTGAAGCTTTCTTT; CDR3: CASSLGGVETEAFF
J: TRBJ1-2; D: TRBD1; V: TRBV2; size: -; DNA: TGTGCCAGCAGTGAATTTGGGGACAGGGCTGGCTACACCTTC; CDR3: CASSEFGDRAGYTF
J: TRBJ1-3; D: -; V: TRBV4-3; size: -; DNA: TGCGCCAGCAGCCAAGAAGCCTGGGGCCTTGGTGACACCATATATTTT; CDR3: CASSQEAWGLGDTIYF
J: TRBJ2-3; D: -; V: TRBV19; size: -; DNA: TGTGCCAGTAGTTCCCCAGGGGACACAGATACGCAGTATTTT; CDR3: CASSSPGDTDTQYF
J: TRBJ1-2; D: -; V: TRBV5-1; size: -; DNA: TGCGCCAGCAGCTTGGGGCCGAAAGCTAACTATGGCTACACCTTC; CDR3: CASSLGPKANYGYTF
J: TRBJ2-1; D: -; V: TRBV2; size: -; DNA: TGTGCCAGCAGGGAGCCCGGGATCCTAGTAGACAATGAGCAGTTCTTC; CDR3: CASREPGILVDNEQFF
J: TRBJ2-7; D: TRBD2; V: TRBV3-1/TRBV3-2; size: -; DNA: TGTGCCAGCAGCCAAGAGGCTAGCGGGGGCGGCGAGCAGTACTTC; CDR3: CASSQEASGGGEQYF
J: TRBJ2-3; D: TRBD2; V: TRBV29-1; size: -; DNA: TGCAGCCAGACTAGAGCGGGGGGGACAGATACGCAGTATTTT; CDR3: CSQTRAGGTDTQYF
J: TRBJ1-1; D: TRBD1; V: TRBV7-9; size: -; DNA: TGTGCCAGCAGCTTAGCACTTCAGGGGGCGGTTCGAGGCACTGAAGCTTTCTTT; CDR3: CASSLALQGAVRGTEAFF
J: TRBJ2-2; D: TRBD2; V: TRBV10-2; size: -; DNA: TGCGCCAGCAAGAGCTCGGGCGGGGGACGCACCGGGGAGCTGTTTTTT; CDR3: CASKSSGGGRTGELFF
J: TRBJ1-4; D: TRBD1; V: TRBV30; size: few; DNA: TGTGCCTGCATACAGGGGGGGAGGACTAATGAAAAACTGTTTTTT; CDR3: CACIQGGRTNEKLFF
J: TRBJ2-2; D: -; V: TRBV19; size: -; DNA: TGTGCCAGTAGTTGGTCTAGCAGGGGGGAGCTGTTTTTT; CDR3: CASSWSSRGELFF
J: TRBJ2-2; D: TRBD2; V: TRBV5-1; size: few; DNA: TGCGCCAGCAGCTGGGCTAGCGGGTACGGGGAGCTGTTTTTT; CDR3: CASSWASGYGELFF
J: TRBJ1-1; D: -; V: TRBV25-1; size: -; DNA: TGTGCCAGGGCAGGGGTGATGGCTGAAGCTTTCTTT; CDR3: CARAGVMAEAFF
J: TRBJ2-1; D: -; V: TRBV7-2; size: -; DNA: TGTGCCAGCAGCTTAGGGCCCGAACCCTACAATGAGCAGTTCTTC; CDR3: CASSLGPEPYNEQFF
J: TRBJ2-7; D: TRBD2; V: TRBV3-1/TRBV3-2; size: -; DNA: TGTGCCAGCAGCGCGACTAGCGGGGGTAACTACGAGCAGTACTTC; CDR3: CASSATSGGNYEQYF
J: TRBJ2-1; D: TRBD2; V: TRBV5-1; size: -; DNA: TGCGCCAGCAGCTTGAATCTAGCGGGGAATGAGCAGTTCTTC; CDR3: CASSLNLAGNEQFF
J: TRBJ2-1; D: -; V: TRBV21-1; size: -; DNA: TGTGCCAGCAGCCGTCGACTAGCGTGGTACAATGAGCAGTTCTTC; CDR3: CASSRRLAWYNEQFF
J: TRBJ2-3; D: TRBD1; V: TRBV19; size: -; DNA: TGTGCCAGTAGTATAATGACAGGGAGCACAGATACGCAGTATTTT; CDR3: CASSIMTGSTDTQYF
J: TRBJ2-7; D: -; V: TRBV30; size: -; DNA: TGTGCCTGGAGTGTAGCGGGCAGGGGGGTTGATGACGAGCAGTACTTC; CDR3: CAWSVAGRGVDDEQYF
J: TRBJ1-2; D: -; V: TRBV24-1; size: -; DNA: TGTGCCACCAGTGATGGGAGTACTAACTATGGCTACACCTTC; CDR3: CATSDGSTNYGYTF
J: TRBJ1-4; D: TRBD1; V: TRBV2; size: -; DNA: TGTGCCAGCAGTGAGGACAGGGGTGATGAAAAACTGTTTTTT; CDR3: CASSEDRGDEKLFF
J: TRBJ1-4; D: TRBD1; V: TRBV7-9; size: -; DNA: TGTGCCAGCAGCCTTGGACAGGGGGTTAATGAAAAACTGTTTTTT; CDR3: CASSLGQGVNEKLFF
J: TRBJ1-2; D: TRBD1; V: TRBV11-2; size: -; DNA: TGTGCCAGCAGCTTACAACTTCGGACAGGAACGGACTATGGCTACACCTTC; CDR3: CASSLQLRTGTDYGYTF
J: TRBJ2-5; D: -; V: TRBV19; size: few; DNA: TGTGCCAGTAGTATGTCTAGCGCCCCTGAGGAGACCCAGTACTTC; CDR3: CASSMSSAPEETQYF
J: TRBJ1-2; D: -; V: TRBV3-1/TRBV3-2; size: few; DNA: TGTGCCAGCAGCAAAGGGGGTCAGGGGACCGGCTACACCTTC; CDR3: CASSKGGQGTGYTF
J: TRBJ1-1; D: -; V: TRBV7-9; size: few; DNA: TGTGCCAGCAGCCCGACACCTGAAGCTTTCTTT; CDR3: CASSPTPEAFF
J: TRBJ1-5; D: TRBD1; V: TRBV28; size: -; DNA: TGTGCCAGCAGAAAAGACAGGGGAGGCCAGCCCCAGCATTTT; CDR3: CASRKDRGGQPQHF
J: TRBJ2-1; D: -; V: TRBV19; size: -; DNA: TGTGCCAGTAGCCGGCGGGGTTGGATAGCGGACTACAATGAGCAGTTCTTC; CDR3: CASSRRGWIADYNEQFF
J: TRBJ1-1; D: -; V: TRBV5-8; size: -; DNA: TGTGCCAGCAGCTTGGAGGGGATAGCCACTGAAGCTTTCTTT; CDR3: CASSLEGIATEAFF
J: TRBJ1-2; D: -; V: TRBV6-1; size: -; DNA: TGTGCCAGCAGTGAAAGTGGGGGCGGAAACGGCTACACCTTC; CDR3: CASSESGGGNGYTF